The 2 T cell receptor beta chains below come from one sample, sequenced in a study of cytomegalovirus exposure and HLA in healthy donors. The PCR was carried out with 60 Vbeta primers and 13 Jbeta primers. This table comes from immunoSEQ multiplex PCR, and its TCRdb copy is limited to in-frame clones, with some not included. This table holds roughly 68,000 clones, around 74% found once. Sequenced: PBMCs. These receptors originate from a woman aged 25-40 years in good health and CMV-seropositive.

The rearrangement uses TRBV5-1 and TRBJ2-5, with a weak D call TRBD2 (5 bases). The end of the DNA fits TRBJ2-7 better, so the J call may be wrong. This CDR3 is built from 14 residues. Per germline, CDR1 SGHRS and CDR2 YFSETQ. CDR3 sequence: CASSLSSGSYEQYF. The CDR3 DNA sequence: TGCGCCAGCAGCCTGTCGAGCGGCTCCTACGAGCAGTACTTC.

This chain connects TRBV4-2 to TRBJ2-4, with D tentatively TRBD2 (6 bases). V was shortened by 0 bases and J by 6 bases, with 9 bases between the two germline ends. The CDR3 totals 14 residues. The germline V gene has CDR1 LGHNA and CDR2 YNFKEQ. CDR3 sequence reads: CASSQDGDLNIQYF. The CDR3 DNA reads TGTGCCAGCAGCCAAGATGGGGACTTAAACATTCAGTACTTC.